The 28 T cell receptor beta chains presented below share a single source sample, sequenced in a study of spatial heterogeneity in lung cancer. Regarding time point: sample taken at primary tumor resection. Each CDR3 protein gets one entry after TCRdb re-called the 5' RACE reads with MiXCR. The repertoire consists of about 11,000 distinct CDR3 sequences, with about 6.5% occurring once and the leading ten covering roughly 28%. This specimen consisted of PBMCs, obtained at surgery. These receptors originate from a male donor with early-stage non-small cell lung cancer.

This clonotype was recorded a few times. The gene calls are TRBV4-1 and TRBJ2-7; D might be TRBD1 or TRBD2, each matching 5 bases. V gave up 0 bases and J gave up 1 base, with 16 bases separating them. CDR1 and CDR2 from the germline V gene are MGHRA and YSYEKL. The CDR3 totals 17 residues. The CDR3 DNA reads TGCGCCAGCAGCCAAGAGAGAGGGGCCAGTAAATCCTACGAGCAGTACTTC. Translating it yields CASSQERGASKSYEQYF.

The sample holds many counts of this clonotype. The CDR3 loop reads CASSPTVGAQETQYF. CDR3 bases: TGCGCCAGCAGCCCTACCGTGGGAGCTCAAGAGACCCAGTACTTC. V gene TRBV5-1 combines with J gene TRBJ2-5; a weak D match, TRBD2 (5 bases). Trimming stripped 4 bases from V and 2 bases from J, with 15 bases between. The germline gives CDR1 SGHRS, CDR2 YFSETQ. This CDR3 is 15 amino acids long.

This clonotype was seen at least ten times. This sequence joins TRBV2 and TRBJ2-7, with D unclear. Per germline, CDR1 SNHLY and CDR2 FYNNEI. V lost 2 bases, J lost 0 bases, and 11 bases lay in between. CDR3 size: 15 residues. The CDR3 sequence: CASSEPQSISYEQYF. In DNA, the CDR3 is TGTGCCAGCAGTGAACCGCAGAGTATCTCCTACGAGCAGTACTTC. The full variable domain, its missing parts supplied by reference TRBV2 and TRBJ2-7, is EPEVTQTPSHQVTQMGQEVILRCVPISNHLYFYWYRQILGQKVEFLVSFYNNEISEKSEIFDDQFSVERPDGSNFTLKIRSTKLEDSAMYFCASSEPQSISYEQYFGPGTRLTVT.

Many counts were recorded for this clonotype. This rearrangement joins TRBV4-1 to TRBJ2-3, with D perhaps assigned TRBD1 or TRBD2 (6 bases each). Germline V gene sequence: CDR1 MGHRA, CDR2 YSYEKL. The CDR3 covers 17 residues. Trimming stripped 6 bases from V and 1 base from J, with 20 bases between. The CDR3 region has the DNA TGCGCCAGCAGGCGTCGAAGGGGGGAAGGGGGCACAGATACGCAGTATTTT. Translated, it gives CASRRRRGEGGTDTQYF.

This clonotype was counted many times. The chain is built from TRBV7-9 and TRBJ2-7; 9 bases agree with TRBD2. After removal of 5 bases from V and 2 bases from J, the junction contained 7 bases not matched to a gene. Germline loops: CDR1 SEHNR, CDR2 FQNEAQ (reference sequence). This CDR3 has 15 residues. The CDR3 sequence: CASSHLAGKTYEQYF. CDR3 bases: TGTGCCAGCAGCCACCTAGCGGGGAAGACCTACGAGCAGTACTTC.

This clonotype was seen ten or more times. The rearrangement joins TRBV6-5 to TRBJ1-1; D call uncertain. CDR3 length equals 15 residues. From germline, CDR1 is MNHEY and CDR2 SVGAGI. V lost 5 bases, J lost 4 bases, and 17 bases lay in between. CDR3 nucleotides: TGTGCCAGCAGTGACTATAGAGGTGGTAGCACTGAAGCTTTCTTT. It yields the protein CASSDYRGGSTEAFF.

In the case of this clonotype: The germline gene is not matched at one end of the junction; a read error may be the cause. V is TRBV24-1 and J is TRBJ2-3; D tentatively fits TRBD1 or TRBD2 (5 bases each). Per the germline V gene, CDR1 is KGHDR and CDR2 is SFDVKD. This CDR3 has 17 amino acids. The CDR3 nucleotides read TGTGCCGCCAGTGATTTAGGGCCGGGACCCTATCGGGATACGCAGTATTTT. This codes for CAASDLGPGPYRDTQYF.

This clonotype appeared many times. The genes are TRBV28 and TRBJ1-6, with D tentatively TRBD1 (6 bases). Trimming cost V 3 bases and J 5 bases, with 14 bases left between them. This CDR3 has 16 amino acids. Per germline, CDR1 MDHEN and CDR2 SYDVKM. The CDR3: CASSFRPGADNSPLHF. The CDR3 DNA is TGTGCCAGCAGTTTTAGGCCAGGGGCCGATAATTCACCCCTCCACTTT. The whole variable domain, filled in from reference TRBV28 and TRBJ1-6, reads DVKVTQSSRYLVKRTGEKVFLECVQDMDHENMFWYRQDPGLGLRLIYFSYDVKMKEKGDIPEGYSVSREKKERFSLILESASTNQTSMYLCASSFRPGADNSPLHFGNGTRLTVT.

The chain recombines TRBV20-1 with TRBJ2-1; TRBD2 matches at 10 bases. V shed 3 bases and J 16 bases; nucleotides not matched to a gene: 12. The CDR3 loop spans 13 amino acids. In germline, CDR1 is DFQATT, CDR2 SNEGSKA (reference sequence). The CDR3 sequence: CSASDSGGRSEFF. DNA of the CDR3: TGCAGTGCTAGTGATAGCGGGGGGCGTTCGGAATTCTTC.

The V and J genes are TRBV21-1 and TRBJ2-5; TRBD1 is the table's D call and was not checked against the DNA. TRBV21-1 is reported as a pseudogene. The CDR3 is 15 residues long. DNA for the CDR3: TGTGCCAGCACCTTCCCGGGGCGGGGACAAGAGACCCAGTACTTC. Protein product: CASTFPGRGQETQYF.

This clonotype was found many times. The chain has TRBV29-1 and TRBJ1-3; TRBD1 agrees at 8 bases. V shed 5 bases and J 2 bases; nucleotides not matched to a gene: 5. The CDR3 has 14 amino acids. Germline assignment: CDR1 SQVTM and CDR2 ANQGSEA. The CDR3 loop reads CSVYDRGAGNTIYF. The CDR3 region has the DNA TGCAGCGTTTATGACAGGGGCGCTGGAAACACCATATATTTT.

This clonotype occurred many times. The genes are TRBV20-1 and TRBJ2-1; no reliable D call. The CDR3 covers 15 residues. The V end was cut by 5 bases, the J end by 3 bases, with 17 bases between. Looked up from germline, CDR1 is DFQATT and CDR2 is SNEGSKA (reference sequence). The CDR3 DNA reads TGCAGTGCTTCCGAGATAGGGCGGATCTACAATGAGCAGTTCTTC. Translated: CSASEIGRIYNEQFF.

This clonotype has a handful of counts. V usage is TRBV20-1 and J usage is TRBJ2-7; D is unresolved. V dropped 3 bases and J dropped 6 bases, with 9 bases sitting between them. This CDR3 contains 11 residues. Germline V gene sequence: CDR1 DFQATT, CDR2 SNEGSKA (reference sequence). The CDR3 DNA reads as TGCAGTGCTAGTATGATCGGCGAGCAGTACTTC. Translation gives CSASMIGEQYF.

This clonotype was picked up many times. The genes are TRBV7-2 and TRBJ2-7, with D unresolved. Trimming shortened V by 5 bases and J by 7 bases, and 15 bases separated the two germline ends. CDR1 is SGHTA and CDR2 is FQGNSA in the germline V gene. This CDR3 has 13 residues. The CDR3 DNA follows: TGTGCCAGCAGCGAGCTCCGGGCGCGGGAGCAGTACTTC. Translating it yields CASSELRAREQYF.

This clonotype appeared many times. The chain's CDR3 is CASSPRAYEQYF. CDR3 DNA: TGTGCCAGCAGCCCCAGGGCGTACGAGCAGTACTTC. The chain employs TRBV11-2 and TRBJ2-7; D is possibly TRBD1 (5 bases). The CDR3 spans 12 residues. The ends were cut back, 5 bases at V and 4 bases at J, with 9 bases in the middle. The germline CDR1 and CDR2 sequences are SGHAT and FQNNGV. Full variable domain (outside the CDR3, taken from reference TRBV11-2 and TRBJ2-7): EAGVAQSPRYKIIEKRQSVAFWCNPISGHATLYWYQQILGQGPKLLIQFQNNGVVDDSQLPKDRFSAERLKGVDSTLKIQPAKLEDSAVYLCASSPRAYEQYFGPGTRLTVT.

This clonotype ranks as medium-sized. The chain combines TRBV7-8 with TRBJ2-3, with TRBD2 as a possible D gene (5 bases). In germline, CDR1 is SGHVS, CDR2 FQNEAQ. This CDR3 comprises 15 residues. With 5 bases removed from V and 2 bases from J, the gap between germline ends came to 14 bases. This chain's CDR3 is CASSTWSSYTDTQYF. The CDR3, as DNA: TGTGCCAGCAGCACCTGGTCTAGCTACACAGATACGCAGTATTTT.

V gene TRBV18 combines with J gene TRBJ2-1, with D unclear. The CDR3 is 13 amino acids. Germline-derived CDR1 and CDR2 are KGHSH and LQKENI. With 3 bases removed from V and 9 bases from J, the gap between germline ends came to 12 bases. The CDR3 DNA reads TGTGCCAGCTCACCCTCGGTAGGACCTGAGCAGTTCTTC. Translating it yields CASSPSVGPEQFF. The whole variable domain, remainder taken from reference TRBV18 and TRBJ2-1, is NAGVMQNPRHLVRRRGQEARLRCSPMKGHSHVYWYRQLPEEGLKFMVYLQKENIIDESGMPKERFSAEFPKEGPSILRIQQVVRGDSAAYFCASSPSVGPEQFFGPGTRLTVL.

This chain joins TRBV5-1 and TRBJ2-7, with 8 nucleotides matching TRBD1. J lost 5 bases, V lost 4 bases, and 5 bases had no gene match. This CDR3 is built from 13 residues. The germline gives CDR1 SGHRS, CDR2 YFSETQ. This chain's CDR3 is CASSIGQGNEQYF. CDR3 bases: TGCGCCAGCAGCATCGGACAGGGCAACGAGCAGTACTTC.

The chain employs TRBV6-4 and TRBJ1-1; D is undetermined. The CDR3 consists of 15 residues. Germline values: CDR1 MRHNA, CDR2 SNTAGT. V was cut by 6 bases and J by 0 bases, with 14 bases left in between. The CDR3 DNA follows: TGTGCCAGCAGGGTTTCGGGGTTTCTGAACACTGAAGCTTTCTTT. Residues: CASRVSGFLNTEAFF.

This clonotype was observed a few times. The chain joins TRBV4-3 to TRBJ1-1, with D unclear. The germline V gene encodes CDR1 LGHNA and CDR2 YSLEER. This CDR3 has 14 residues. V lost 0 bases and J lost 11, with 16 bases in between. CDR3 residues: CASSQDWGPDGAFF. The CDR3 DNA sequence: TGCGCCAGCAGCCAAGATTGGGGTCCCGATGGGGCTTTCTTT.

This clonotype is medium-sized. The chain joins TRBV6-4 to TRBJ2-3; no clear D. CDR3 length: 13 amino acids. Germline CDR1 is MRHNA and CDR2 is SNTAGT. V was cut by 2 bases and J by 2 bases, with 5 bases left in between. CDR3 nucleotide sequence: TGTGCCAGCAGTGACAAGACCACAGATACGCAGTATTTT. Its translation: CASSDKTTDTQYF.

This clonotype was seen many times. The chain couples TRBV20-1 to TRBJ1-1; possible D gene TRBD1, 5 bases. The V end was cut by 6 bases, the J end by 5 bases, with 10 bases between. Germline values: CDR1 DFQATT, CDR2 SNEGSKA (reference sequence). This CDR3 contains 11 residues. CDR3 bases: TGCAGTGCGAGGGGTCGGACTGAAGCTTTCTTT. Protein: CSARGRTEAFF.

The count of this clonotype is one. The chain uses TRBV19 and TRBJ2-3, with 7 bases that match TRBD2. After removal of 4 bases from V and 7 bases from J, the junction contained 8 bases not matched to a gene. Germline CDR1 and CDR2: LNHDA and SQIVND (reference sequence). The CDR3 contains 14 residues. DNA of the CDR3: TGTGCCAGTAGTACTTTCCGACTAGCTAATACGCAGTATTTT. This sequence encodes CASSTFRLANTQYF.

This sequence joins TRBV15 and TRBJ2-1; D ambiguous. V was cut by 4 bases and J by 15 bases, with 34 bases left in between. The CDR3 spans 18 residues. Germline CDR1 LNHNV, CDR2 YYDKDF (reference sequence). The CDR3, as DNA: TGTGCCACCAGCAACCGGAATTCACGCCTACAATCGTCAGCATTCTGGTTCTTC. It is translated as CATSNRNSRLQSSAFWFF.

This clonotype qualifies as medium-sized. This chain connects TRBV5-1 to TRBJ2-5; D gene unclear. V dropped 3 bases and J dropped 4 bases, with 4 bases sitting between them. Germline loops: CDR1 SGHRS, CDR2 YFSETQ. This CDR3 is built from 11 residues. CDR3 residues: CASSSGETQYF. The CDR3 nucleotides read TGCGCCAGCAGCTCGGGAGAGACCCAGTACTTC.

This clonotype was detected ten times or more. This sequence joins TRBV5-6 and TRBJ2-5, with 7 bases aligning to TRBD1. This CDR3 spans 14 amino acids. Trimming at V came to 4 bases and at J to 5 bases, leaving 8 bases not matched to a gene. CDR1 and CDR2 (germline): SGHDT, YYEEEE. The CDR3 DNA reads TGTGCCAGCAGCCCCGGGACAGTCGTCGAGACCCAGTACTTC. Amino acid sequence: CASSPGTVVETQYF.

This clonotype has only a few counts. V is TRBV7-2 and J is TRBJ1-4; possible D gene TRBD1, 5 bases. This CDR3 comprises 14 residues. Germline-derived CDR1 and CDR2 are SGHTA and FQGNSA. V dropped 4 bases and J dropped 8 bases, with 14 bases sitting between them. The CDR3 coding sequence is TGTGCCAGCAGCTCCGGCGGGGGAGGGGAAAAACTGTTTTTT. Protein product: CASSSGGGGEKLFF.

This clonotype appeared many times. The chain employs TRBV7-9 and TRBJ2-2, with D uncertain. The V gene lost 5 bases and the J gene lost 5 bases, with 9 bases spanning the gap. CDR1 SEHNR and CDR2 FQNEAQ come from the germline V gene (reference sequence). The CDR3 is 13 amino acids. The CDR3 DNA reads TGTGCCAGCAGCACCACCCAAACCGGGGAGCTGTTTTTT. Amino acid sequence: CASSTTQTGELFF.